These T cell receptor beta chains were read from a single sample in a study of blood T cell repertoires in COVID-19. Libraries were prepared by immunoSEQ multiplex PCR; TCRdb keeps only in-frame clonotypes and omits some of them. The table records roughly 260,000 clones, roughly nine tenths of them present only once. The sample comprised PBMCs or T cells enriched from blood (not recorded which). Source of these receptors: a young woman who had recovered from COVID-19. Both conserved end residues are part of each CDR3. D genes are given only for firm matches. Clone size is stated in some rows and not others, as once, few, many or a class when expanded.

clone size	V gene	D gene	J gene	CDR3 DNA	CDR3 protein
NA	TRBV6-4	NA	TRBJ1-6	TGTGCCAGCGGGACGGACAGTAATTCACCCCTCCACTTT	CASGTDSNSPLHF
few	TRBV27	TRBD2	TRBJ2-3	TGTGCCAGCAGTTTAGGGGGACTAGCGGGAGGATTCGGCATAGATACGCAGTATTTT	CASSLGGLAGGFGIDTQYF
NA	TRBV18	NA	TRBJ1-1	TGTGCCAGCTCAACAGGGTCCACTGAAGCTTTCTTT	CASSTGSTEAFF
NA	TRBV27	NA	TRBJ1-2	TGTGCCAGCAGTCCAGGGCGCGTGTATGGCTACACCTTC	CASSPGRVYGYTF
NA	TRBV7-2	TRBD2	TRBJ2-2	TGTGCCAGCAGCTTCCGGGGGGGCCCCGCCGGGGAGCTGTTTTTT	CASSFRGGPAGELFF
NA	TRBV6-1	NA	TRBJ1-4	TGTGCCAGCAGTGACAGAATCACACTGTTTTTT	CASSDRITLFF
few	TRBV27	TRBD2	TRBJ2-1	TGTGCCAGCAGCGCTCTCTATACTAGCGGGGTTTACAATGAGCAGTTCTTC	CASSALYTSGVYNEQFF
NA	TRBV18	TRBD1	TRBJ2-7	TGTGCCAGCTCACCCGGCAGACAGGGAATCTACGAGCAGTACTTC	CASSPGRQGIYEQYF
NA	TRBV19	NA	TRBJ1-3	TGTGCCAGTAGTATTGATTTTCTAAACTCTGGAAACACCATATATTTT	CASSIDFLNSGNTIYF
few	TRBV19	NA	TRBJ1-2	TGTGCCAGTAGTATTAGAACAGACTATGGCTACACCTTC	CASSIRTDYGYTF
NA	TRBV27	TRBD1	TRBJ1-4	TGTGCCAGCAGTCCAGGGGACAGGTTTGGAAAACTGTTTTTT	CASSPGDRFGKLFF
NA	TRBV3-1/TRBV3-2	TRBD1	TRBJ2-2	TGTGCCAGCAGCCAAGAGTACCAGGGGGTAACGATTACGAACACCGGGGAGCTGTTTTTT	CASSQEYQGVTITNTGELFF
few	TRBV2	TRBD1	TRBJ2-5	TGTGCCAGCAGTGGGCAGACAGGGGAGGAGACCCAGTACTTC	CASSGQTGEETQYF
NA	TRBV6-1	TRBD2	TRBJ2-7	TGTGCCAGCAGTGACCGACTAGCGGGGAGGCTGGAGCAGTACTTC	CASSDRLAGRLEQYF
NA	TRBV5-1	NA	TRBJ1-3	TGCGCCAGCAGCACCAGGGGTGGAAACACCATATATTTT	CASSTRGGNTIYF
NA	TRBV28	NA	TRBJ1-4	TGTGCCAGCCGGAGGAATGGGGAAAAACTGTTTTTT	CASRRNGEKLFF
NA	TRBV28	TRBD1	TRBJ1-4	TGTGCCAGCAGTTCCCGACAGAGACAGGGGGGGATTAATGAAAAACTGTTTTTT	CASSSRQRQGGINEKLFF
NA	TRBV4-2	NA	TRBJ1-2	TGTGCCAGCAGCCCATCGACGGGTGACGCCTATGGCTACACCTTC	CASSPSTGDAYGYTF
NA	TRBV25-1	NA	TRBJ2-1	TGTGCCAGCAGTGGGCCGGGAGCCCGATCTTACAATGAGCAGTTCTTC	CASSGPGARSYNEQFF
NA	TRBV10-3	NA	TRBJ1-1	TGTGCCATCAAGGAGCCAGAAAACACTGAAGCTTTCTTT	CAIKEPENTEAFF
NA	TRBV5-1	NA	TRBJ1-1	TGCGCCAGCAGCCTGACAGGTAGAAGCGACACTGAAGCTTTCTTT	CASSLTGRSDTEAFF
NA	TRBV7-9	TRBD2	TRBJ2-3	TGTGCCAGCAGCTTAGGAGCGGGGGGGGTCACAGATACGCAGTATTTT	CASSLGAGGVTDTQYF
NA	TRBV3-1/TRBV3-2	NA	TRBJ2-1	TGTGCCAGCAGTCCGAACGCGGGGCCTTTGGATGAGCAGTTCTTC	CASSPNAGPLDEQFF
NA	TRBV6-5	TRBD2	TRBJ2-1	TGTGCCAGCAGGGGGTTGACTAGCGGGGGGCAGCAGTTCTTC	CASRGLTSGGQQFF
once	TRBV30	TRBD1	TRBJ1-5	TGTGCCTGGAGCTCGGACAGGGCCAATCAGCCCCAGCATTTT	CAWSSDRANQPQHF
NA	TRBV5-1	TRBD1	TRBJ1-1	TGCGCCAGCAGCTTGGGACAGGGGGCACCAACTGAAGCTTTCTTT	CASSLGQGAPTEAFF
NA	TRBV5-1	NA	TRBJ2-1	TGCGCCAGCAGCTCCCTCTTTAGAGGCGAGCAGTTCTTC	CASSSLFRGEQFF
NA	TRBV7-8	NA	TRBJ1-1	TGTGCCAGCAGCTTAGCGACAGGGAACACTGAAGCTTTCTTT	CASSLATGNTEAFF
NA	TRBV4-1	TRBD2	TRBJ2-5	TGCGCCAGCAGCCAAACTTGGCGGGGGGGGTTACAAGAGACCCAGTACTTC	CASSQTWRGGLQETQYF
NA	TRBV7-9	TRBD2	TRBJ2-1	TGTGCCAGCAGCCCGGGACTAGCGGGAGTCATACTTTTTAATGAGCAGTTCTTC	CASSPGLAGVILFNEQFF
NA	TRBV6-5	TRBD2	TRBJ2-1	TGTGCCAGCAGGGGTGGCGGGAGCGAGCAGTTCTTC	CASRGGGSEQFF
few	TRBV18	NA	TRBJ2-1	TGTGCCAGCTCACCTCAGCGGCTTGAGCAGTTCTTC	CASSPQRLEQFF
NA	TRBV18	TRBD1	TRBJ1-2	TGTGCCAGCTCAGAGGGACAGTCAAACTATGGCTACACCTTC	CASSEGQSNYGYTF
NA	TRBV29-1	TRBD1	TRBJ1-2	TGCAGCGTTGAGACAGGGGATCAGTATGGCTACACCTTC	CSVETGDQYGYTF
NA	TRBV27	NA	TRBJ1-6	TGTGCCAGCAGTTTATCCCCGGGGTCGCTTTCACCCCTCCACTTT	CASSLSPGSLSPLHF
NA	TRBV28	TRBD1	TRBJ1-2	TGTGCCAGCAGTCTAACAGGGGGAGTAGCTAACTATGGCTACACCTTC	CASSLTGGVANYGYTF
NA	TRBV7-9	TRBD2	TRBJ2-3	TGTGCCAGCAGCTCGGGGACTAGCGGGCGCACAGATACGCAGTATTTT	CASSSGTSGRTDTQYF
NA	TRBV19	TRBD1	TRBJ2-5	TGTGCCAGTAGTAAGATTCACCCGACAGGGGGAGTGGAGACCCAGTACTTC	CASSKIHPTGGVETQYF
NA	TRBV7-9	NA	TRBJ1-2	TGTGCCAGCAGCTACCCCGGGGAGGCCTCTGGCTACACCTTC	CASSYPGEASGYTF
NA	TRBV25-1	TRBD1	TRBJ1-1	TGTGCCAGCAGTTTGACCGGGACAGGGAGAGTGAACACTGAAGCTTTCTTT	CASSLTGTGRVNTEAFF
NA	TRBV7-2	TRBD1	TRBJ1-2	TGTGCCAGCAGCTTAGGGACAGGGAATAACTATGGCTACACCTTC	CASSLGTGNNYGYTF
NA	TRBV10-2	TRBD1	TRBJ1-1	TGCGCCAGCAGCTCCCGGGACAGACTGAACACTGAAGCTTTCTTT	CASSSRDRLNTEAFF
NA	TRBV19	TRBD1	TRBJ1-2	TGTGCCAGTAATAAAGTGGGACAGAACATTAACTATGGCTACACCTTC	CASNKVGQNINYGYTF
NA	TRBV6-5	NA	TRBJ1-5	TGTGCCAGCAGTCCCCAGAAAGAGCCCCAGCATTTT	CASSPQKEPQHF
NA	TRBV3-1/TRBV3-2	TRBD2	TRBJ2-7	TGTGCCAGCAGCCAAGATAAAGGACTAGCGAGGTCCTACGAGCAGTACTTC	CASSQDKGLARSYEQYF
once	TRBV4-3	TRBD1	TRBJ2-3	TGCGCCAGCAGCACGACAGGGGGCACAGATACGCAGTATTTT	CASSTTGGTDTQYF